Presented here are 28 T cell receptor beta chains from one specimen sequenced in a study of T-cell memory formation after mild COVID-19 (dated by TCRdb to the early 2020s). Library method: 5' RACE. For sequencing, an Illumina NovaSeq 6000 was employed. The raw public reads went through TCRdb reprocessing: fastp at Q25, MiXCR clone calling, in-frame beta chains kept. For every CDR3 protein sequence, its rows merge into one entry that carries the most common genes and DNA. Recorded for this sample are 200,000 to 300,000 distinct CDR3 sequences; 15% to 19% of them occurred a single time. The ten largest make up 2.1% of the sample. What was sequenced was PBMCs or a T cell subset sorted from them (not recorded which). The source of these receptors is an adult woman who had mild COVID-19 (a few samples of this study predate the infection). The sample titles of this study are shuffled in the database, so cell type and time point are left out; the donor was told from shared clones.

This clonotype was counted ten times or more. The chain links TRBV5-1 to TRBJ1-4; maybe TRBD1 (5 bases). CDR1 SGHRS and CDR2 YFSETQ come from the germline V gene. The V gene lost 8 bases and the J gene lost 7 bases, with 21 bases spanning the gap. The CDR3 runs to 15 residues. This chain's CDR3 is CASQTTDKRGEKLFF. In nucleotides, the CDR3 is TGCGCCAGTCAAACTACGGATAAAAGGGGTGAAAAACTGTTTTTT.

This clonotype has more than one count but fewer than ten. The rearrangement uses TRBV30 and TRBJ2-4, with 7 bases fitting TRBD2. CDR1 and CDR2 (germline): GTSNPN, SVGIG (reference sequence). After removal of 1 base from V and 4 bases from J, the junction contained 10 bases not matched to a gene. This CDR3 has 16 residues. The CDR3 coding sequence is TGTGCCTGGAGTGACCAGCCTGTGGGACTAAAAAACATTCAGTACTTC. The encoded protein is CAWSDQPVGLKNIQYF.

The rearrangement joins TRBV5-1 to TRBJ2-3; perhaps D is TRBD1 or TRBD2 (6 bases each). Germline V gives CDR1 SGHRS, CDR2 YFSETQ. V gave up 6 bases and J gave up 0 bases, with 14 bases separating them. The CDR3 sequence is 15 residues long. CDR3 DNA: TGCGCCAGCACCTACCAAGGGGGGAGCACAGATACGCAGTATTTT. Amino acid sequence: CASTYQGGSTDTQYF.

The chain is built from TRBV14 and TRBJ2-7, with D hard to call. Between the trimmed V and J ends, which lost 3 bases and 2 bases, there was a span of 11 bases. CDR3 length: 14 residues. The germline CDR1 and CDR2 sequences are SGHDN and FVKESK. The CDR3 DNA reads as TGTGCCAGCAGCCAGAAAGGCCGACCCTACGAGCAGTACTTC. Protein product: CASSQKGRPYEQYF. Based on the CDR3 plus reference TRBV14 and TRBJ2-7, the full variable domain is EAGVTQFPSHSVIEKGQTVTLRCDPISGHDNLYWYRRVMGKEIKFLLHFVKESKQDESGMPNNRFLAERTGGTYSTLKVQPAELEDSGVYFCASSQKGRPYEQYFGPGTRLTVT.

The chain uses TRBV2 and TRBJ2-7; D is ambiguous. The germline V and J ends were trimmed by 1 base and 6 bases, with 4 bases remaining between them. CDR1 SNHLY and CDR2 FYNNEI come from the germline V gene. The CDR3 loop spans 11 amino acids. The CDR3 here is CASSEGPEQYF. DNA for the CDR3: TGTGCCAGCAGTGAAGGGCCCGAGCAGTACTTC.

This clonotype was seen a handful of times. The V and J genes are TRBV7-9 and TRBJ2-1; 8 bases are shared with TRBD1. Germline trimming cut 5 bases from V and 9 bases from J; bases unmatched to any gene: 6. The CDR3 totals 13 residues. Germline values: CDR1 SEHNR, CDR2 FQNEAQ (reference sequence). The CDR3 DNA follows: TGTGCCAGCAGCCCCGGACAGGGAGGTGAGCAGTTCTTC. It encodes CASSPGQGGEQFF.

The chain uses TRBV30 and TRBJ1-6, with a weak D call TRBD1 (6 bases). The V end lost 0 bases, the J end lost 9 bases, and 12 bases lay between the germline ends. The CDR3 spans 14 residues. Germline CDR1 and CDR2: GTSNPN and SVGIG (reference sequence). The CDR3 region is CAWSVRGSTSPLHF. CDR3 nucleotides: TGTGCCTGGAGTGTGAGGGGGAGTACTTCACCCCTCCACTTT. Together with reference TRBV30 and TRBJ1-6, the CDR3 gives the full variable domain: SQTIHQWPATLVQPVGSPLSLECTVEGTSNPNLYWYRQAAGRGLQLLFYSVGIGQISSEVPQNLSASRPQDRQFILSSKKLLLSDSGFYLCAWSVRGSTSPLHFGNGTRLTVT.

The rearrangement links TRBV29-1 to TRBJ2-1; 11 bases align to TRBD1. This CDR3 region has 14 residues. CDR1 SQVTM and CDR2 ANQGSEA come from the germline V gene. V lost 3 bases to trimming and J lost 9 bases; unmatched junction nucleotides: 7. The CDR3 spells CSVDGDRGVGEQFF. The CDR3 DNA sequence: TGCAGCGTTGACGGGGACAGGGGGGTGGGTGAGCAGTTCTTC.

In DNA, the CDR3 is TGTGCCAGCAGTTATTCACTAGCGGGAGGGCCCCCTCGGAGCGAGCAGTACTTC. It codes for CASSYSLAGGPPRSEQYF. This chain uses TRBV6-6 with TRBJ2-7; 13 positions agree with TRBD2. V lost 3 bases, J lost 6 bases, and 14 bases stayed unmatched. Germline CDR1 MNHNY, CDR2 SVGAGI (reference sequence). CDR3 length equals 18 residues.

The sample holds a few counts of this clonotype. The CDR3 bases are TGTGCCAGCAGTTTGCGTCGGCTGAACACCGGGGAGCTGTTTTTT. It encodes CASSLRRLNTGELFF. The chain is built from TRBV12-3 or TRBV12-4 and TRBJ2-2; D ambiguous. V lost 3 bases, J lost 1 base, and 9 bases lay in between. The CDR3 extends over 15 amino acids.

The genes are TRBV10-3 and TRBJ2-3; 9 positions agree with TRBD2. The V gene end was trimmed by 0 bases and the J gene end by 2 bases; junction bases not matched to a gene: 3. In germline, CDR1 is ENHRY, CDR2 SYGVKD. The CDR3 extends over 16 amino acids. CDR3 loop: CAISESLAGSTDTQYF. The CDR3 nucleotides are TGTGCCATCAGTGAGTCCCTAGCGGGATCCACAGATACGCAGTATTTT.

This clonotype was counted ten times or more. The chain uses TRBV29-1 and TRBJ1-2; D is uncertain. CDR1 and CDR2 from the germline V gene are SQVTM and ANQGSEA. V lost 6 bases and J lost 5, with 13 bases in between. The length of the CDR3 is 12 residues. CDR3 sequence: CSVLPTPYGYTF. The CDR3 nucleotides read TGCAGCGTCCTCCCCACGCCATATGGCTACACCTTC.

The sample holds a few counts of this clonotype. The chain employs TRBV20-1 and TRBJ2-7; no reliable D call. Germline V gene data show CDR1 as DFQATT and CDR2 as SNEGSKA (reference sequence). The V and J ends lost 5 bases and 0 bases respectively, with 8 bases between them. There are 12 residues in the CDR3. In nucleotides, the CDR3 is TGCAGTGCTTACGAACACTCCTACGAGCAGTACTTC. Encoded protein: CSAYEHSYEQYF.

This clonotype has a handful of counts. In DNA, the CDR3 is TGTGCCATCAGTGAGTTGGCCGCGGGAGGCCACGAGCAGTACTTC. Translating it yields CAISELAAGGHEQYF. V usage is TRBV10-3 and J usage is TRBJ2-7, with 8 bases that match TRBD2. Germline V gene data show CDR1 as ENHRY and CDR2 as SYGVKD. V was pared by 1 base and J by 5 bases, with 7 bases of the junction left unmatched. This CDR3 comprises 15 residues.

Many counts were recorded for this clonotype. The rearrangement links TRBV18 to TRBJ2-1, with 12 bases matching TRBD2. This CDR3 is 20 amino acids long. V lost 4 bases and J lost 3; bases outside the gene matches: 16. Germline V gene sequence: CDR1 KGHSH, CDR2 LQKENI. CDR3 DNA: TGTGCCAGCTCACTAGCGGTACTAGCGGGAGGCCCCCTGCACTACAATGAGCAGTTCTTC. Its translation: CASSLAVLAGGPLHYNEQFF.

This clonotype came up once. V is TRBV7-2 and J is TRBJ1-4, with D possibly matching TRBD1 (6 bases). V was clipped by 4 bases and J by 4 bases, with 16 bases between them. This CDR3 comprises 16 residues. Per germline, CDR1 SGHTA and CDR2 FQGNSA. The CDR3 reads CASSSAPGQFNEKLFF. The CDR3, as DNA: TGTGCCAGCAGCTCAGCCCCAGGACAGTTTAATGAAAAACTGTTTTTT.

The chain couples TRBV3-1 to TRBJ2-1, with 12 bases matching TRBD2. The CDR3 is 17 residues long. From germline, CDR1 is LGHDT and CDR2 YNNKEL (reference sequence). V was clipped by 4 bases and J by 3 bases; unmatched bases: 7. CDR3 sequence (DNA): TGTGCCAGCAGCCCCCGGACTAGCGGGGTACTCTACAATGAGCAGTTCTTC. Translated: CASSPRTSGVLYNEQFF.

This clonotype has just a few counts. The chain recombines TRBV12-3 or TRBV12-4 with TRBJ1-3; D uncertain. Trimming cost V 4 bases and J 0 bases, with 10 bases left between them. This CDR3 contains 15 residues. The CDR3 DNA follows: TGTGCCAGCAGTTGGCAAGGAGACTCTGGAAACACCATATATTTT. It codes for CASSWQGDSGNTIYF.

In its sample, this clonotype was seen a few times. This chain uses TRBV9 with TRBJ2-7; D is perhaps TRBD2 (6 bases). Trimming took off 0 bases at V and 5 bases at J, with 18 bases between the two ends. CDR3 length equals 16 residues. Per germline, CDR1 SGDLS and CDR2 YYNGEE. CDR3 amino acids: CASSVAGGTPQDEQYF. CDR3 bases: TGTGCCAGCAGCGTAGCTGGCGGGACTCCACAGGACGAGCAGTACTTC.

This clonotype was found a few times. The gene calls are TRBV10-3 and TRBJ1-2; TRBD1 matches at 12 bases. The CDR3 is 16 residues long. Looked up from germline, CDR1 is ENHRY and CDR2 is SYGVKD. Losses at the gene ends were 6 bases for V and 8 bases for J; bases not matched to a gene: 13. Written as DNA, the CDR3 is TGTGCCATCAGCCCGGGACAGGGGGCGCTGGGAAGAGGCTACACCTTC. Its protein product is CAISPGQGALGRGYTF.

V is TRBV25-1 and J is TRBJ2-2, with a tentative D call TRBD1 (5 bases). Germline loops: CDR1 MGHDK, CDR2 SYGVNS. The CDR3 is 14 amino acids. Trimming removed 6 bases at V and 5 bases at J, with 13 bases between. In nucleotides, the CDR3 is TGTGCCAGCAGAGAAACTGACAGAACCGGGGAGCTGTTTTTT. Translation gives CASRETDRTGELFF.

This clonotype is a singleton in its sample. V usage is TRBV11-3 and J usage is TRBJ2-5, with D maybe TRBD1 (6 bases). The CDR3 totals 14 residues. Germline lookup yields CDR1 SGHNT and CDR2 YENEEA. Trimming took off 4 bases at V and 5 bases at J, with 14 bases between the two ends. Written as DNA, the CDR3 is TGTGCCAGCAGCTCTGCTACAGGGCTGGAGACCCAGTACTTC. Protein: CASSSATGLETQYF.

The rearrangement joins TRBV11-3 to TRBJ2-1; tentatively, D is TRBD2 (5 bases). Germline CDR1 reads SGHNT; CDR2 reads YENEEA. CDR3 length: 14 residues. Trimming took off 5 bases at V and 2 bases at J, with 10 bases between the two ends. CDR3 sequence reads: CASSPGITYNEQFF. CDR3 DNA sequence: TGTGCCAGCAGCCCGGGAATAACCTACAATGAGCAGTTCTTC.

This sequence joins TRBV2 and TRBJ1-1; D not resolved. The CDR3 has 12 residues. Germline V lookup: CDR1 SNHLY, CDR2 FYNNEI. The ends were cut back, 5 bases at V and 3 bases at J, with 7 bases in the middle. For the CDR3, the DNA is TGTGCCAGCAGTACAGAATACACTGAAGCTTTCTTT. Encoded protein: CASSTEYTEAFF.

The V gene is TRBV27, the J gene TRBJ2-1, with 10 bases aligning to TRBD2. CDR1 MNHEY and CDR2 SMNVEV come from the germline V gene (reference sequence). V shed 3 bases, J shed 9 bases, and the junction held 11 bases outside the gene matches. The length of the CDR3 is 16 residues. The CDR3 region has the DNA TGTGCCAGCAGTTTTGGCGAACTAGCGGGGTCGCCTGAGCAGTTCTTC. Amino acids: CASSFGELAGSPEQFF.

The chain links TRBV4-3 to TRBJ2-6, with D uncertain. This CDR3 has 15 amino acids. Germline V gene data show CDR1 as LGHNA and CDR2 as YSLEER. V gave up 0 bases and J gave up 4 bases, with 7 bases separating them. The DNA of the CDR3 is TGCGCCAGCAGCCAAGATTGGCGGGGGGCCAACGTCCTGACTTTC. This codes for CASSQDWRGANVLTF.

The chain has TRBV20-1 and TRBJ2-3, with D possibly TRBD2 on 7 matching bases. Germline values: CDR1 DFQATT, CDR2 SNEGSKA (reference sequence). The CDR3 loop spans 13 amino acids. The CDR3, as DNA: TGCATGCCCCGTGGGGGGGCCAAAGATACGCAGTATTTT. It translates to CMPRGGAKDTQYF.

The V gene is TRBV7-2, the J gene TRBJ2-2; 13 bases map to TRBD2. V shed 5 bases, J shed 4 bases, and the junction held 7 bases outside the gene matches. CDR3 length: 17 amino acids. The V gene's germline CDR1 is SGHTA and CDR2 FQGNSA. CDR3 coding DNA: TGTGCCAGCAGCCACGGACTAGCGGGAGTATCCACCGGGGAGCTGTTTTTT. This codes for CASSHGLAGVSTGELFF.